This TCR beta chain comes out of a study of CD8 T cells in ankylosing spondylitis. The study, taken as a whole, reports: Some motif variants had been reported before (in reactive arthritis synovial fluid and blood). There was a TCR beta motif, made of several highly homologous variants, that appeared characteristic of ankylosing spondylitis blood.

Worth noting for this clonotype: Its antigen remains unknown.

The CDR3 loop spans 13 amino acids. Germline CDR1 is MDHEN and CDR2 is SYDVKM. V lost 5 bases, J lost 7 bases, and 15 bases lay in between. TCRdb processed the 5' RACE reads anew with MiXCR; each CDR3 protein has one entry. The sample holds roughly 400,000 distinct CDR3 sequences; about 20% are singletons and the top ten take around 17%. The sample taken for sequencing was blood, either unsorted or a sorted T cell fraction (not recorded which). The TCR comes from a male donor with ankylosing spondylitis. The chain is built from TRBV28 and TRBJ2-7, with D unresolved. CDR3 nucleotide sequence: TGTGCCAGCAGTCCCTTCCGGCTTGGGGAGCAGTACTTC. Translation: CASSPFRLGEQYF.